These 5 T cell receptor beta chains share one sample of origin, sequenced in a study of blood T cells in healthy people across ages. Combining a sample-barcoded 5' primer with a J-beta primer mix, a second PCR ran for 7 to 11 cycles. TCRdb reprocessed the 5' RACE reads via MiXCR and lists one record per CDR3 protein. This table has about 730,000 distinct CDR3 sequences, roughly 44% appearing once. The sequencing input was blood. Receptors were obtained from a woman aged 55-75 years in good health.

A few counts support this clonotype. The CDR3 reads CASSRGGGYQPQHF. In nucleotides, the CDR3 is TGTGCCAGCAGCCGGGGGGGTGGGTATCAGCCCCAGCATTTT. The chain links TRBV6-2 or TRBV6-3 to TRBJ1-5; D is perhaps TRBD1 (5 bases). Trimming took off 6 bases at V and 5 bases at J, with 14 bases between the two ends. Per germline, CDR1 MNHEY and CDR2 SVGEGT. This CDR3 is 14 amino acids long.

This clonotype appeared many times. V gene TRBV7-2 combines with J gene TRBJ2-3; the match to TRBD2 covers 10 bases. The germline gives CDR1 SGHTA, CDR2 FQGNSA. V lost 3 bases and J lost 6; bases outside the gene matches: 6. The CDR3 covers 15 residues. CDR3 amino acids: CASSLGLAGVDTQYF. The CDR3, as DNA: TGTGCCAGCAGCTTGGGGCTAGCGGGAGTGGATACGCAGTATTTT. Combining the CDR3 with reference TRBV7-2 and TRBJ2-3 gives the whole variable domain GAGVSQSPSNKVTEKGKDVELRCDPISGHTALYWYRQSLGQGLEFLIYFQGNSAPDKSGLPSDRFSAERTGGSVSTLTIQRTQQEDSAVYLCASSLGLAGVDTQYFGPGTRLTVL.

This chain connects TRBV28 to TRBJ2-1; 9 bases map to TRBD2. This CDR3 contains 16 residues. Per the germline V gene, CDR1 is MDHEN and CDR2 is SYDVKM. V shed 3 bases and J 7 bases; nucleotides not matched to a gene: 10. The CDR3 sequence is CASSFSSGTSRNEQFF. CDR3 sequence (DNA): TGTGCCAGCAGTTTCTCCTCCGGGACTAGCCGGAATGAGCAGTTCTTC.

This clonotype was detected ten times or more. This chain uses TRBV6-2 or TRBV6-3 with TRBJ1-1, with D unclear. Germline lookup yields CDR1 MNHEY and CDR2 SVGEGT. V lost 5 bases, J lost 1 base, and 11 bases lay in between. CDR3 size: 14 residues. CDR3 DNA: TGTGCCAGCAGTACAGCAGAGCCGAACACTGAAGCTTTCTTT. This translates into CASSTAEPNTEAFF.

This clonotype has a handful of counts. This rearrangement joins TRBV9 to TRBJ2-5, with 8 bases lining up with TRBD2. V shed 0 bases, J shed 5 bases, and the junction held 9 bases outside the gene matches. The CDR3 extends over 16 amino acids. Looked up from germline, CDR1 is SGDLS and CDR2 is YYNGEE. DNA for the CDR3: TGTGCCAGCAGCGTAGCGGGAGGGGTCTCTCCCGAGACCCAGTACTTC. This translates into CASSVAGGVSPETQYF.